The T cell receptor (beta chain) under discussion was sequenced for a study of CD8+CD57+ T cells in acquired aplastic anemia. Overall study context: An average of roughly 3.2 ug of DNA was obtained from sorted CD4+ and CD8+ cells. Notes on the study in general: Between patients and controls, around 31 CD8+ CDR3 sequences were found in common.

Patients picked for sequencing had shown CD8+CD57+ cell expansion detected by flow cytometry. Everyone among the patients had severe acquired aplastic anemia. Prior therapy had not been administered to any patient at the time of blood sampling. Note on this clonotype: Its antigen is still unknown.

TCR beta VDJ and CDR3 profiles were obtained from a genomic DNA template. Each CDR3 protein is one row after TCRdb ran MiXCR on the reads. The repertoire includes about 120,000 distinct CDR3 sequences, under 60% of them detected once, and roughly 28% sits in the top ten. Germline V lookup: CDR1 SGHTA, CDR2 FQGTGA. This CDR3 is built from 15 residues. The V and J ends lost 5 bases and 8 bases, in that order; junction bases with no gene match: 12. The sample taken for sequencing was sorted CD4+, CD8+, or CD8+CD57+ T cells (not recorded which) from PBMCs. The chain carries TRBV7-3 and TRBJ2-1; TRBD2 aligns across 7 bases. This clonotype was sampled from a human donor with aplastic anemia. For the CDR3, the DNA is TGTGCCAGCAGCAATACGGGGGGTTTCGTGGATGAGCAGTTCTTC. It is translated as CASSNTGGFVDEQFF. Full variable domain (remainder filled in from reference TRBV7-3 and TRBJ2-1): GAGVSQTPSNKVTEKGKYVELRCDPISGHTALYWYRQSLGQGPEFLIYFQGTGAADDSGLPNDRFFAVRPEGSVSTLKIQRTERGDSAVYLCASSNTGGFVDEQFFGPGTRLTVL.